Listed here are 14 T cell receptor beta chains from one sample, sequenced in a study of blood T cell repertoires in COVID-19. The method was immunoSEQ multiplex PCR; TCRdb's version includes in-frame clones alone and lacks a portion of them. The top ten hold approximately 1.5% of the sample, which has about 410,000 clones, about 89% seen once. Sequenced sample: peripheral blood. These receptors were collected from a woman in her thirties or forties with COVID-19, enrolled during active disease.

The chain is built from TRBV20-1 and TRBJ1-2, with D maybe TRBD1 (6 bases). The CDR3 runs 14 residues. Germline CDR1 reads DFQATT; CDR2 reads SNEGSKA (reference sequence). Trimming pared 3 bases from V and 2 bases from J, leaving 13 bases between. CDR3: CSASPDSLNYGYTF. The CDR3 DNA follows: TGCAGTGCTAGTCCGGACAGCTTAAACTATGGCTACACCTTC.

This chain joins TRBV11-3 and TRBJ2-2; D call uncertain. V was clipped by 0 bases and J by 2 bases, with 10 bases between them. CDR1 and CDR2 (germline): SGHNT, YENEEA. The CDR3 length is 16 residues. CDR3 protein: CASSLEVGPNTGELFF. The CDR3 DNA is TGTGCCAGCAGCTTAGAGGTGGGCCCAAACACCGGGGAGCTGTTTTTT. The entire variable domain, with the rest obtained from reference TRBV11-3 and TRBJ2-2, is as follows: EAGVVQSPRYKIIEKKQPVAFWCNPISGHNTLYWYLQNLGQGPELLIRYENEEAVDDSQLPKDRFSAERLKGVDSTLKIQPAELGDSAVYLCASSLEVGPNTGELFFGEGSRLTVL.

The gene calls are TRBV18 and TRBJ1-5, with TRBD1 matching 8 bases. With V trimmed by 3 bases and J by 4 bases, 5 bases remained unmatched. This CDR3 is built from 15 residues. Germline CDR1 KGHSH, CDR2 LQKENI. The DNA of the CDR3 is TGTGCCAGCTCACCCGTGGACAGGGATAATCAGCCCCAGCATTTT. Translated: CASSPVDRDNQPQHF.

This chain joins TRBV3-1 (or the pseudogene TRBV3-2) and TRBJ2-3; D perhaps matches TRBD2 (6 bases). The CDR3 runs 15 residues. Trimming removed 2 bases from V and 2 bases from J, with 11 bases in between. Germline V gene lookup returns CDR1 LGHDT and CDR2 YNNKEL (reference sequence). The DNA of the CDR3 is TGTGCCAGCAGCCAAACGGGGGAAATCACAGATACGCAGTATTTT. Its protein is CASSQTGEITDTQYF.

In its sample, this clone was seen once. The V gene is TRBV7-3, the J gene TRBJ2-2; D ambiguous. CDR1 and CDR2 from the germline V gene are SGHTA and FQGTGA. With 0 bases removed from V and 3 bases from J, the gap between germline ends came to 8 bases. This CDR3 is built from 15 residues. The CDR3: CASSLTPSHTGELFF. Written as DNA, the CDR3 is TGTGCCAGCAGCTTAACGCCCAGTCACACCGGGGAGCTGTTTTTT.

This clone has only one observation. V is TRBV19 and J is TRBJ2-5, with D maybe TRBD1 (5 bases). Trimming took off 6 bases at V and 2 bases at J, with 10 bases between the two ends. Germline V gene lookup returns CDR1 LNHDA and CDR2 SQIVND (reference sequence). This CDR3 is built from 13 residues. The CDR3 protein is CASRVRGQETQYF. In DNA form, the CDR3 reads TGTGCCAGTAGGGTTAGGGGTCAAGAGACCCAGTACTTC. The full variable domain, completed using reference TRBV19 and TRBJ2-5, is DGGITQSPKYLFRKEGQNVTLSCEQNLNHDAMYWYRQDPGQGLRLIYYSQIVNDFQKGDIAEGYSVSREKKESFPLTVTSAQKNPTAFYLCASRVRGQETQYFGPGTRLLVL.

The chain carries TRBV6-5 and TRBJ1-2; 7 nucleotides line up with TRBD1. V was pared by 4 bases and J by 4 bases, with 6 bases of the junction left unmatched. Germline assignment: CDR1 MNHEY and CDR2 SVGAGI. This CDR3 spans 14 amino acids. The DNA for the CDR3 is TGTGCCAGCAGTTTGACAGGGATAGTCTATGGCTACACCTTC. Its translation is CASSLTGIVYGYTF.

The table lists this clone with a few counts. The rearrangement joins TRBV27 to TRBJ2-1; D is unclear. The V and J ends lost 6 bases and 0 bases respectively, with 12 bases between them. The CDR3 sequence is 15 residues long. Looked up from germline, CDR1 is MNHEY and CDR2 is SMNVEV (reference sequence). The CDR3 is CASRLFGRSYNEQFF. CDR3 DNA: TGTGCCAGCAGACTTTTTGGGCGCTCCTACAATGAGCAGTTCTTC.

This clone was seen only a few times. The CDR3 DNA reads as TGTGCCAGCAGCTCCGTCCTACAGGTACCCCACTACGAGCAGTACTTC. This translates into CASSSVLQVPHYEQYF. The chain carries TRBV7-9 and TRBJ2-7, with D possibly matching TRBD1 (5 bases). Trimming removed 4 bases from V and 3 bases from J, with 19 bases in between. The CDR3 is 16 amino acids. CDR1 and CDR2 (germline): SEHNR, FQNEAQ (reference sequence). Using reference TRBV7-9 and TRBJ2-7 for the parts outside the CDR3, the full variable domain is DTGVSQNPRHKITKRGQNVTFRCDPISEHNRLYWYRQTLGQGPEFLTYFQNEAQLEKSRLLSDRFSAERPKGSFSTLEIQRTEQGDSAMYLCASSSVLQVPHYEQYFGPGTRLTVT.

V usage is TRBV27 and J usage is TRBJ1-1, with 7 nucleotides matching TRBD1. Germline V gene lookup returns CDR1 MNHEY and CDR2 SMNVEV (reference sequence). The CDR3 is made up of 16 amino acids. The V gene end was trimmed by 2 bases and the J gene end by 3 bases; junction bases not matched to a gene: 9. The CDR3 nucleotides read TGTGCCAGCAGTTTAAATGGCCGAACAGGGGACACTGAAGCTTTCTTT. It codes for CASSLNGRTGDTEAFF.

This sequence joins TRBV7-6 and TRBJ1-1; the D gene is possibly TRBD1 (6 bases). CDR3 length: 14 residues. Trimming pared 5 bases from V and 3 bases from J, leaving 13 bases between. CDR1 is SGHVS and CDR2 is FNYEAQ in the germline V gene. Here the CDR3 DNA reads TGTGCCAGCAGCCCCCGGGGGGCCCACACTGAAGCTTTCTTT. Translation: CASSPRGAHTEAFF.

The chain is built from TRBV28 and TRBJ2-3; 9 positions agree with TRBD2. Germline V gene data show CDR1 as MDHEN and CDR2 as SYDVKM. The CDR3 contains 14 residues. Trimming cost V 10 bases and J 3 bases; bases outside gene matches: 8. CDR3 sequence reads: CATAGGGRTDTQYF. The CDR3 nucleotides read TGTGCCACCGCGGGGGGGGGACGGACAGATACGCAGTATTTT.

CDR3 region: CASSADSDTEAFF. The CDR3 nucleotides read TGTGCCAGCAGCGCGGACAGCGACACTGAAGCTTTCTTT. J is TRBJ1-1 and V is TRBV2; possibly TRBD1 for D (6 bases). The CDR3 is 13 residues long. Germline V lookup: CDR1 SNHLY, CDR2 FYNNEI. Trimming left V 6 bases short and J 3 bases short, with 11 bases between.

V usage is TRBV5-1 and J usage is TRBJ2-1, with TRBD2 identical over 11 bases. The CDR3 has 16 amino acids. Looked up from germline, CDR1 is SGHRS and CDR2 is YFSETQ. V trimming: 3 bases; J trimming: 9 bases; junction bases outside the gene matches: 11. CDR3 sequence (DNA): TGCGCCAGCAGCTCGGGACTAGCGGTTCGAGATGGTGAGCAGTTCTTC. Amino acids: CASSSGLAVRDGEQFF. The variable domain in full, completed from reference TRBV5-1 and TRBJ2-1, reads KAGVTQTPRYLIKTRGQQVTLSCSPISGHRSVSWYQQTPGQGLQFLFEYFSETQRNKGNFPGRFSGRQFSNSRSEMNVSTLELGDSALYLCASSSGLAVRDGEQFFGPGTRLTVL.